The rows below give T cell receptor beta chains drawn from one sample of a study of Graves' ophthalmopathy and Graves' hyperthyroidism. TCRdb re-analysed the multiplex PCR reads in MiXCR, keeping a single row per CDR3 protein. The sample has about 370,000 distinct CDR3 sequences, about 17% seen once; the top ten hold roughly 2.3%. Sequencing input: peripheral blood. Receptors originate from an adult woman with stable Graves' hyperthyroidism. Both conserved end residues are part of each CDR3. A D gene is named only where the DNA matches it firmly. Rows give clone size only sometimes, using once, few, many, or a class for an expanded clone.

cdr3_nt cdr3_aa clone_size j_call d_call v_call
TGTGCCAGCAGCCCCCCGGGGCGGCAAGAGACCCAGTACTTC CASSPPGRQETQYF many TRBJ2-5 NA TRBV7-2
TGTGCCGTTTCCGTGGGGGGTCGTCAAGAGACCCAGTACTTC CAVSVGGRQETQYF many TRBJ2-5 NA TRBV12-3/TRBV12-4
TGTGCCAGCAGCTCGCTCCTGGGACTAGCGGGAACAGAGGGCTACTACGAGCAGTACTTC CASSSLLGLAGTEGYYEQYF many TRBJ2-7 TRBD2 TRBV7-1
TGCGCCAGCAGCCTGAACAGGGGGCAGGAAGAGACCCAGTACTTC CASSLNRGQEETQYF NA TRBJ2-5 TRBD1 TRBV5-1
TGTGCCAGCAGCCACCGAGCGGCACTAGCCAAAAACATTCAGTACTTC CASSHRAALAKNIQYF many TRBJ2-4 NA TRBV28
TGTGCCAGCAGTGAAGTCCGGGGCCCCAATCAGCCCCAGCATTTT CASSEVRGPNQPQHF many TRBJ1-5 NA TRBV2
TGTGCCAGTAGTTCCAGTCGGGACAGAGGAGGTTTAGCTGAAGCTTTCTTT CASSSSRDRGGLAEAFF many TRBJ1-1 TRBD1 TRBV19
TGCAGTGCTAGAAGGCGATCGTTGAGAAATATAGGACAGTCTCTGAACACTGAAGCTTTCTTT CSARRRSLRNIGQSLNTEAFF many TRBJ1-1 NA TRBV20-1
TGCAGTGCTAGATTCGGGGCCTACGAGCAGTACTTC CSARFGAYEQYF NA TRBJ2-7 NA TRBV20-1
TGTGCCAGCAGCGACGGTTTAGAGCCCCAGCATTTT CASSDGLEPQHF once TRBJ1-5 NA TRBV2
TGTGCCATCAGTACCGACAGCGTACAAGAGACCCAGTACTTC CAISTDSVQETQYF many TRBJ2-5 NA TRBV10-3
TGTGCCAGCAGTTCACAGGGGGCGCGGACCGGGGAGCTGTTTTTT CASSSQGARTGELFF many TRBJ2-2 TRBD1 TRBV12-3/TRBV12-4
TGCGCCAGCAGCTCATCCACAGGGGGCGGCACTGAAGCTTTCTTT CASSSSTGGGTEAFF many TRBJ1-1 TRBD1 TRBV5-1
TGCGCCAGCAGCTCTTCCGGGACAAGTTTGAACACTGAAGCTTTCTTT CASSSSGTSLNTEAFF many TRBJ1-1 NA TRBV5-1
TGTGCCATCAGTGAGTCTCGGGGAGGCACTGAAGCTTTCTTT CAISESRGGTEAFF many TRBJ1-1 NA TRBV10-3
TGTGCCAGCATCAGTGGGCCCACGAACTATGGCTACACCTTC CASISGPTNYGYTF many TRBJ1-2 NA TRBV28
TGTGCCAGCAGTCCTACACGACAGGGGGGAGAGACCCAGTACTTC CASSPTRQGGETQYF many TRBJ2-5 TRBD1 TRBV12-3/TRBV12-4
TGTGCCAGCACCCCCGGCAGGTTCGCACAGGGTTTTGACTATGGCTACACCTTC CASTPGRFAQGFDYGYTF many TRBJ1-2 NA TRBV12-3/TRBV12-4
TGTGCCAGCAGTCAAGCCACTAGCGGGAGCGCCAAAAACATTCAGTACTTC CASSQATSGSAKNIQYF many TRBJ2-4 TRBD2 TRBV6-2/TRBV6-3
TGCAGTGCTAGGGTCACCGGAGGATACGGGGAGCTGTTTTTT CSARVTGGYGELFF many TRBJ2-2 NA TRBV20-1
TGTGCCAGCAGGTCCGGGACAGGTAACGAGCAGTACTTC CASRSGTGNEQYF many TRBJ2-7 TRBD1 TRBV2
TGTGCCATCAGTAGCGGGACCTCCTACGAGCAGTACTTC CAISSGTSYEQYF many TRBJ2-7 TRBD2 TRBV10-3
TGTGCCAGCAGTTACTCACGGGGACCCTATGGTTACACCTTC CASSYSRGPYGYTF NA TRBJ1-2 NA TRBV6-5
TGTGCCAGCAGTCTGCGACAGGGGAGGGATGGCTACACCTTC CASSLRQGRDGYTF many TRBJ1-2 TRBD1 TRBV27
TGCGCCAGCAGCCAAGTTTCATTGGGCAGGAGGGAGCAGTACTTC CASSQVSLGRREQYF many TRBJ2-7 NA TRBV4-1
TGTGCCACCTCAGGGTCTGGATCCTACGAGCAGTACTTC CATSGSGSYEQYF many TRBJ2-7 NA TRBV6-5
TGCAGTGCTTCAGACTCGTACGAGCAGTACTTC CSASDSYEQYF NA TRBJ2-7 NA TRBV20-1
TGTGCCAGCACCCAGGGGGCCTCTGCCTACGAGCAGTACTTC CASTQGASAYEQYF many TRBJ2-7 TRBD1 TRBV7-8
TGTGCCAGCAGCTTGGGAGTAGGGGCCTATGGCTACACCTTC CASSLGVGAYGYTF once TRBJ1-2 NA TRBV7-8
TGTGCCAGCAGCAGGTTTAGCGGGAGGGCCCCCACCGGGGAGCTGTTTTTT CASSRFSGRAPTGELFF NA TRBJ2-2 TRBD2 TRBV11-2
TGTGCCAGCAGTTACGTCGGGAGTTCCTCGGGCACCGGGGAGCTGTTTTTT CASSYVGSSSGTGELFF many TRBJ2-2 NA TRBV6-2/TRBV6-3
TGTGCCAGCAGTTTAGCACCGAACCAAGAGACCCAGTACTTC CASSLAPNQETQYF many TRBJ2-5 NA TRBV12-3/TRBV12-4
TGTGCCAGCAGCAGCCAGGGTTCCGGGGAGCTGTTTTTT CASSSQGSGELFF few TRBJ2-2 NA TRBV7-3